This T cell receptor (beta chain) was identified during a study of T cell responses to AZD1222 COVID-19 vaccine. Study observations and caveats: Across spike, vaccine-associated CD4 TCRs were found, dominant at 160-218 and 743-854.

Clones were read by immunoSEQ multiplex PCR, and TCRdb kept only the in-frame ones, dropping some. The data hold tens of thousands of clones, with under 90% observed a single time. This CDR3 has 13 residues. Germline CDR1 is SNHLY and CDR2 is FYNNEI. Deletions cut 6 bases from V and 6 bases from J, with 14 bases between. In the case of this clone: As yet, its antigen is unknown.

This clonotype originated in an adult in good health. The chain joins TRBV2 to TRBJ1-1; tentative D call: TRBD1 (6 bases). The starting material was peripheral blood, obtained on day 0 of AZD1222 vaccination. The CDR3 nucleotides read TGTGCCAGCAGGAAGGGGGGGGCCGCTGAAGCTTTCTTT. Translation: CASRKGGAAEAFF.